The rows below give T cell receptor beta chains drawn from one sample of a study of blood T cell repertoires in COVID-19. The repertoire was sequenced with immunoSEQ multiplex PCR; TCRdb's copy has only in-frame clones and lacks some. The sample includes roughly 50,000 clones, around four fifths of them seen just once. The material sequenced was peripheral blood. These receptors were obtained from an older woman with acute or convalescent COVID-19. The CDR3 runs from the conserved cysteine through the conserved F or W. A D gene is named only where the DNA matches it firmly. Not every row has a clone size; where given, it reads once, few, many or a size class.

>13|TRBJ2-5|NA|NA|TRBV4-1
TGCGCCAGCAGCCAAGATCGGAGGGAGACCCAGTACTTC
CASSQDRRETQYF
>16|TRBJ2-4|NA|NA|TRBV19
TGTGCCAGTAGTCCCTGGGGGCAGGGAACCAAAAACATTCAGTACTTC
CASSPWGQGTKNIQYF
>14|TRBJ2-4|NA|TRBD1|TRBV14
TGTGCCAGCAGCCAAGGAAGGGGGCATACCATTCAGTACTTC
CASSQGRGHTIQYF
>16|TRBJ2-1|NA|TRBD2|TRBV30
TGTGCCTGGAGTGGGCTAGCGGGAGGGCCTGGTAGCGAGCAGTTCTTC
CAWSGLAGGPGSEQFF
>16|TRBJ2-3|once|TRBD2|TRBV7-8
TGTGCCAGCAGCCGGGGACTAGCGGGGAGCACAGATACGCAGTATTTT
CASSRGLAGSTDTQYF
>14|TRBJ1-6|few|TRBD1|TRBV6-5
TGTGCCAGCAAATTGGGACAGGGTGGCTCACCCCTCCACTTT
CASKLGQGGSPLHF
>13|TRBJ1-5|NA|TRBD1|TRBV29-1
TGCAGCGTTGTACAGGGGTACAATCAGCCCCAGCATTTT
CSVVQGYNQPQHF
>16|TRBJ2-5|NA|NA|TRBV9
TGTGCCAGCAGCGTAGCGGCGGGGTTAAAAGAAGAGACCCAGTACTTC
CASSVAAGLKEETQYF
>16|TRBJ2-7|few|TRBD2|TRBV28
TGTGCCAGCAGTCCGACTAGCGGGAGTCTAACCTACGAGCAGTACTTC
CASSPTSGSLTYEQYF
>16|TRBJ1-4|NA|NA|TRBV18
TGTGCCAGCTCACCGGGCAGGGTAACCGAAATGGGAAAACTGTTTTTT
CASSPGRVTEMGKLFF
>16|TRBJ2-1|NA|TRBD1|TRBV10-3
TGTGCCATCGGGGACAGGGGGCAGAGCTCCTACAATGAGCAGTTCTTC
CAIGDRGQSSYNEQFF
>13|TRBJ1-1|NA|NA|TRBV27
TGTGCCAGCAGTATCGACGGGGACACTGAAGCTTTCTTT
CASSIDGDTEAFF
>15|TRBJ2-7|NA|TRBD2|TRBV6-4
TGTGCCAGCAGTGACTCTAGGGACTATTCCTACGAGCAGTACTTC
CASSDSRDYSYEQYF
>18|TRBJ2-2|few|TRBD1|TRBV4-1
TGCGCCAGCAGCCAAGATACAGGGGAGCAAGGACACACCGGGGAGCTGTTTTTT
CASSQDTGEQGHTGELFF
>12|TRBJ2-1|NA|NA|TRBV7-8
TGTGCCAGCAGCTTAGTTTCCGGTGAGCAGTTCTTC
CASSLVSGEQFF
>15|TRBJ2-3|NA|NA|TRBV7-3
TGTGCCAGCTCACGCGGCCTCGGGCGGGCAGATACGCAGTATTTT
CASSRGLGRADTQYF
>15|TRBJ2-3|NA|NA|TRBV10-1
TGCGCCAGCAGTGAGTCGGGAGTTAGCACAGATACGCAGTATTTT
CASSESGVSTDTQYF
>16|TRBJ1-5|few|TRBD1|TRBV5-1
TGCGCCAGCAGCTTGGGGGCAGGGGGCGGTAATCAGCCCCAGCATTTT
CASSLGAGGGNQPQHF
>15|TRBJ2-3|NA|NA|TRBV7-6
TGTGCCAGCAGCCCCCGAGGCAGGGCCAGTAATACGCAGTATTTT
CASSPRGRASNTQYF
>15|TRBJ1-2|few|TRBD1|TRBV6-2/TRBV6-3
TGTGCCAGCAGTTTCCGGGACAGGGGATCCTATGGCTACACCTTC
CASSFRDRGSYGYTF
>12|TRBJ2-2|NA|NA|TRBV6-6
TGTGCCAGCAGTGGACTTATTGGGGAGCTGTTTTTT
CASSGLIGELFF
>12|TRBJ1-1|NA|NA|TRBV3-1/TRBV3-2
TGTGCCAGCAGCCAGCACAGCACTGAAGCTTTCTTT
CASSQHSTEAFF
>15|TRBJ2-7|few|TRBD2|TRBV18
TGTGCCAGCTCACCACCGCTAGCGGGAGCCTACGAGCAGTACTTC
CASSPPLAGAYEQYF
>13|TRBJ1-1|NA|NA|TRBV27
TGTGCAACGAGGGGGTGGGTTGGGACTGAAGCTTTCTTT
CATRGWVGTEAFF
>16|TRBJ2-7|NA|NA|TRBV4-1
TGCGCCAGCAGCCTCGATCCCGCCGGGGTAGCCTACGAGCAGTACTTC
CASSLDPAGVAYEQYF
>15|TRBJ2-7|NA|NA|TRBV5-5
TGTGCCAGCAGCTTGTCCCCGGACAACTCCTACGAGCAGTACTTC
CASSLSPDNSYEQYF
>15|TRBJ2-3|NA|TRBD2|TRBV10-1
TGCGCCAGCAGTGAGATAGCGGGGGGGGCAGATACGCAGTATTTT
CASSEIAGGADTQYF
>17|TRBJ1-5|NA|TRBD1|TRBV5-6
TGTGCCAGCAGCTTAGGACAGGGGGCAGAAGGCAATCAGCCCCAGCATTTT
CASSLGQGAEGNQPQHF
>15|TRBJ1-4|NA|TRBD1|TRBV15
TGTGCCACCAGCAGATACAGGGGAACTAATGAAAAACTGTTTTTT
CATSRYRGTNEKLFF
>16|TRBJ1-6|NA|NA|TRBV4-2
TGTGCCAGCAGCCAAGATAGACAGCTACTAAATTCACCCCTCCACTTT
CASSQDRQLLNSPLHF
>17|TRBJ1-4|once|NA|TRBV7-8
TGTGCCAGCAGCCCACGCTCCCTAAGGGGAGGAAGAGAAAAACTGTTTTTT
CASSPRSLRGGREKLFF
>15|TRBJ2-1|NA|NA|TRBV6-6
TGTGCCAGCGACGCGGGGCCTAGCTCCTACAATGAGCAGTTCTTC
CASDAGPSSYNEQFF
>14|TRBJ2-5|few|NA|TRBV27
TGTGCCAGCAGTTTTCAGGGGCTAGGAGAGACCCAGTACTTC
CASSFQGLGETQYF
>15|TRBJ2-2|NA|TRBD2|TRBV10-1
TGCGCCAGCAGTCCGGGACTAGGAGGCACCGGGGAGCTGTTTTTT
CASSPGLGGTGELFF
>14|TRBJ1-2|NA|NA|TRBV7-2
TGTGCCAGCAGCCCGGCCACAGGGAACTATGGCTACACCTTC
CASSPATGNYGYTF
>14|TRBJ1-5|NA|NA|TRBV19
TGTGCCATCTCGAATGGGGGCTCCCGCCAGCCCCAGCATTTT
CAISNGGSRQPQHF
>13|TRBJ1-4|NA|NA|TRBV12-3/TRBV12-4
TGTGCCAGCAGTGGGGGTTTAGGCGGGGGGCTGTTTTTT
CASSGGLGGGLFF
>13|TRBJ1-2|NA|TRBD1|TRBV12-3/TRBV12-4
TGTGCCAGCGGACAGGGGGCAAGAGGTGGCTACACCTTC
CASGQGARGGYTF
>15|TRBJ1-1|NA|TRBD1|TRBV11-3
TGTGCCAGCAGCGCCCGGACAGGCATGAACACTGAAGCTTTCTTT
CASSARTGMNTEAFF
>17|TRBJ2-1|NA|TRBD2|TRBV4-1
TGCGCCAGCAGCCAAGATATTGCGACTAGCGGGAGGAATGAGCAGTTCTTC
CASSQDIATSGRNEQFF
>13|TRBJ2-3|NA|NA|TRBV7-3
TGTGCCAGCAGCCCCCTTGGGAGAAATACGCAGTATTTT
CASSPLGRNTQYF
>19|TRBJ2-7|NA|NA|TRBV18
TGTGCCAGCTCACCCCCGGTTACACTTGACGGAGGAGACCACTACGAGCAGTACTTC
CASSPPVTLDGGDHYEQYF
>11|TRBJ1-1|NA|NA|TRBV19
TGTGCCAGTAGTGTGGGAGCTGAAGCTTTCTTT
CASSVGAEAFF
>14|TRBJ1-2|NA|NA|TRBV29-1
TGCAGCGCGGACGAATTTGCTACCGGGTCGGGCTACACCTTC
CSADEFATGSGYTF
>18|TRBJ1-2|NA|NA|TRBV27
TGTGCCAGCAGTCCCCTTAGACTGAGTGGGGGCGTCGGCTATGGCTACACCTTC
CASSPLRLSGGVGYGYTF
>15|TRBJ1-5|NA|TRBD1|TRBV2
TGTGCCAGCAGTGAGGAGACAGGGGGCAATCAGCCCCAGCATTTT
CASSEETGGNQPQHF